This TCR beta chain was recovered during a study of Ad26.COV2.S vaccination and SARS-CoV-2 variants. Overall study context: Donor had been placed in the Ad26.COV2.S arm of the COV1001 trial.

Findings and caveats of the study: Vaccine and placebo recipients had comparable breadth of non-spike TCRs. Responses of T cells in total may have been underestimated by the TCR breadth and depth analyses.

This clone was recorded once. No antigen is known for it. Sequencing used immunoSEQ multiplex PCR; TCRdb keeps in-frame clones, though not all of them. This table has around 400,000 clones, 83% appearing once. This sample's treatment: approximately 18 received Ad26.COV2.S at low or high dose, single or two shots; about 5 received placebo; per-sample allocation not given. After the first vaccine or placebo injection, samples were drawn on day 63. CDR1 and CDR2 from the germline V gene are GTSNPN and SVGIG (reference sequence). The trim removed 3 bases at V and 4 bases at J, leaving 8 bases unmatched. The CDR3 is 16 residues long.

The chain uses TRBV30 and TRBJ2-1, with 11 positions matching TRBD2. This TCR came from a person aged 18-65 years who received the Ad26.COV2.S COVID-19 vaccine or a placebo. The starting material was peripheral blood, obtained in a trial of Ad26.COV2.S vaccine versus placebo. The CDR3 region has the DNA TGTGCCTGGAGCGCCCTGGGACTAGCGGAATACAATGAGCAGTTCTTC. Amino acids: CAWSALGLAEYNEQFF.